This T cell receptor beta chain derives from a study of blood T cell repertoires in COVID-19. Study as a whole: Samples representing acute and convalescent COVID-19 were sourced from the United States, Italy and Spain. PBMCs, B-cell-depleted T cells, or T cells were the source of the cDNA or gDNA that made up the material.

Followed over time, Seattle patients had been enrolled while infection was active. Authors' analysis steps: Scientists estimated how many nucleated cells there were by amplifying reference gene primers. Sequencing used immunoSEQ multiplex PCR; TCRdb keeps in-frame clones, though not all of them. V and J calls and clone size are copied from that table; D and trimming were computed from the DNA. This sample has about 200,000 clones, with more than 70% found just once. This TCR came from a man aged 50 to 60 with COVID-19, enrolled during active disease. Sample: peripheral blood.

CDR3 DNA: TGTGCCAGCAGTTTATTAGCGGCGAAGAATGCTGGCGCAGATACGCAGTATTTT. Protein: CASSLLAAKNAGADTQYF. V usage is TRBV28 and J usage is TRBJ2-3, with D possibly being TRBD2 (6 bases). The germline V and J ends were trimmed by 1 base and 4 bases, with 21 bases remaining between them. This CDR3 is built from 18 residues. Germline loops: CDR1 MDHEN, CDR2 SYDVKM. Complete variable domain (other parts from reference TRBV28 and TRBJ2-3): DVKVTQSSRYLVKRTGEKVFLECVQDMDHENMFWYRQDPGLGLRLIYFSYDVKMKEKGDIPEGYSVSREKKERFSLILESASTNQTSMYLCASSLLAAKNAGADTQYFGPGTRLTVL.